This TCR beta chain was documented in a study of shared clonotypes between healthy human individuals. Overall study context: Each donor's CD8 memory used one plate, CD8 naive two, each CD4 subset three. General study results and limits: Only a few donors were included, so the genetic and exposure-history diversity represented was limited. Generation probability values for non-shared clonotypes were lower than those for clonotypes shared by all four donors.

The protocol was immunoSEQ multiplex PCR, while the TCRdb copy is restricted to in-frame clones and leaves out a portion. Among roughly 1 million clones listed, more than 75% were seen once. This CDR3 has 15 residues. Trimming shortened V by 0 bases and J by 8 bases, and 16 bases separated the two germline ends. The germline CDR1 and CDR2 sequences are SGHTA and FQGNSA. Only Caucasian adults living in Nashville, Tennessee served as donors. A remark on this clone: The target antigen is unknown.

Sequenced sample: memory CD4+ T cells from PBMCs. Regarding subset: CD45RA-negative fraction. The V call is TRBV7-2, the J call TRBJ1-2; D may be TRBD1 (6 bases). The sequence came from a man younger than 35 in good health. Some clones in this sample may be carry-over from other donors' samples. The CDR3 loop reads CASSLAQGPTEGYTF. CDR3 coding DNA: TGTGCCAGCAGCTTAGCTCAGGGGCCGACGGAGGGCTACACCTTC.